The entry below describes one TCR beta chain. Its antigen is currently unknown. Every one of the donors was a Caucasian adult that lived in Nashville, Tennessee. CDR1 and CDR2 from the germline V gene are LNHDA and SQIVND (reference sequence). Trimming removed 5 bases from V and 3 bases from J, with 11 bases in between. There are 14 residues in the CDR3. TCRdb's table, derived via immunoSEQ multiplex PCR, lists solely in-frame clones and lacks some. The table has 1,400,000 or so clones, around 98.5% seen once. The data are from a study of shared clonotypes between healthy human individuals. On the study more broadly: Donors had three CD4 naive, three CD4 memory, two CD8 naive and one CD8 memory plate apiece. General study results and limits: Estimated richness values were generally larger in naive subsets than in memory subsets.

This chain joins TRBV19 and TRBJ2-1; D remains unclear. Sequencing was done on a sample of naive CD4+ T cells sorted from blood. Subset described: CD45RA+ positively selected. This receptor was obtained from a man aged 25 to 40 in good health. CDR3 region: CASSEGISYNEQFF. The CDR3 region has the DNA TGTGCCAGTAGTGAAGGGATCAGCTACAATGAGCAGTTCTTC.